Ten or more counts support the clone carrying this TCR beta chain. This sample is part of a study of Graves' ophthalmopathy and Graves' hyperthyroidism. RNA transcripts yielded amplified TCR beta CDR3 regions. First-round RT-PCR employed HTBI primers, with a second-round multiplex PCR after it. TCRdb re-analysed the multiplex PCR reads in MiXCR, keeping a single row per CDR3 protein. This table holds some 380,000 distinct CDR3 sequences, roughly 15% found once. The CDR3 extends over 15 amino acids. Trimming cost V 5 bases and J 3 bases; bases outside gene matches: 8. The source is a woman younger than 35 with stable Graves' hyperthyroidism. The J gene is TRBJ1-1, the V gene TRBV12-3 or TRBV12-4, with TRBD1 identical over 8 bases. Sequenced: peripheral blood. The DNA of the CDR3 is TGTGCCAGCAGTGTTACAGGGGGTCTGGACACTGAAGCTTTCTTT. This encodes CASSVTGGLDTEAFF.